This TCR beta chain was retrieved from a study of CD8 T cells in ankylosing spondylitis. Germline CDR1 is DFQATT and CDR2 is SNEGSKA (reference sequence). V gave up 5 bases and J gave up 0 bases, with 14 bases separating them. The CDR3 extends over 15 amino acids. TCRdb reprocessed the 5' RACE reads via MiXCR and lists one record per CDR3 protein. The sample shows about 240,000 distinct CDR3 sequences, 8.6% of them seen only once. Sequencing input: blood, either unsorted or a sorted T cell fraction (not recorded which). The TCR comes from a male donor with ankylosing spondylitis or in good health (not recorded which). V is TRBV20-1 and J is TRBJ1-5; no clear D. The CDR3 DNA is TGCAGTGCTCAGAGGTCCGGAGATAGCAATCAGCCCCAGCATTTT. This sequence encodes CSAQRSGDSNQPQHF.